This TCR beta chain was retrieved from a study of spatial heterogeneity in lung cancer. About the research overall: Beta-chain sequences consistently outnumbered alpha-chain sequences in detection.

Documented time point: sample taken at primary tumor resection. The donor population consisted of some 72 patients with untreated, early-stage non-small cell lung cancer. Each TCR cDNA molecule carried a unique molecular identifier. TCRdb re-called the 5' RACE reads through MiXCR, storing one row per CDR3 protein. The table lists roughly 2,400 distinct CDR3 sequences, approximately 16% of them singletons. This CDR3 is 16 amino acids long. CDR1 and CDR2 (germline): KGHSH, LQKENI. V was clipped by 3 bases and J by 3 bases; unmatched bases: 10. In this sample, this clonotype turned up a few times. Sequenced here: normal lung tissue next to the tumor, sampled at surgery. The receptor's source is a male donor with early-stage non-small cell lung cancer. The chain couples TRBV18 to TRBJ1-2, with TRBD1 matching 7 bases. The CDR3 sequence is CASSPLPGGGDYGYTF. Written as DNA, the CDR3 is TGTGCCAGCTCACCCCTTCCAGGGGGGGGCGACTATGGCTACACCTTC.